This TCR beta chain came from a study of blood T cell repertoires in COVID-19. Here immunoSEQ multiplex PCR was the method, and the copy in TCRdb shows in-frame clones only, minus some. The table lists about 59,000 clones, roughly 90% of them singletons. This receptor was identified in a man aged 80 or over with acute or convalescent COVID-19. The sample was peripheral blood.

The CDR3 is CASSLAGGLSTEAFF. The CDR3 nucleotides are TGTGCCAGCAGCTTAGCGGGGGGGTTGAGCACTGAAGCTTTCTTT. This sequence joins TRBV11-2 and TRBJ1-1; possibly TRBD1 for D (5 bases). This CDR3 is 15 amino acids long. Trimming took off 1 base at V and 4 bases at J, with 13 bases between the two ends. CDR1 and CDR2 from the germline V gene are SGHAT and FQNNGV.